The clone carrying this T cell receptor beta chain was observed a few times. Germline trimming cut 3 bases from V and 1 base from J; bases unmatched to any gene: 8. Germline values: CDR1 SEHNR, CDR2 FQNEAQ (reference sequence). This CDR3 comprises 17 residues. Amplified TCR beta CDR3 regions came from RNA transcripts. TCR CDR3 underwent first-round RT-PCR with the HTBI primer set. TCRdb itself ran the multiplex PCR reads through MiXCR, one entry per CDR3 protein. The sample records roughly 650,000 distinct CDR3 sequences, about a sixth being singletons. The sample is drawn from a study of T cells in Graves' hyperthyroidism and ophthalmopathy.

Sequencing was performed on blood. The gene calls are TRBV7-9 and TRBJ1-3; 8 positions match TRBD1. The origin of this receptor is a middle-aged woman with Graves' ophthalmopathy. This CDR3 reads CASSFSQDRASGNTIYF. DNA for the CDR3: TGTGCCAGCAGCTTTTCTCAGGACAGGGCTTCTGGAAACACCATATATTTT.